This entry lists 9 T cell receptor beta chains sequenced from one sample in a study of response to subunit inactivated influenza vaccine (dated by TCRdb to 2016 to 2019). The library came from RT-PCR. The reads were generated on an Illumina HiSeq 2500. Through fastp at Q25 and MiXCR, TCRdb rebuilt clones from the public reads, retaining in-frame beta chains. Rows with a matching CDR3 protein are joined into one entry that keeps the most common DNA and genes. In all, the sample holds around 530,000 distinct CDR3 sequences, and approximately 12% of those were seen once. The ten most abundant clones make up about a tenth of the sample. Sequencing used PBMCs from blood, obtained on the day of vaccination. These receptors came from a man aged 45-60 years who received an inactivated influenza vaccine. Donor details come from another sample of the same person, matched by shared clones.

There are many counts of this clonotype. This rearrangement joins TRBV29-1 to TRBJ2-7, with D perhaps TRBD2 (6 bases). Germline V lookup: CDR1 SQVTM, CDR2 ANQGSEA. Trimming took off 6 bases at V and 1 base at J, with 7 bases between the two ends. The CDR3 contains 11 residues. CDR3 amino acids: CSVGGSYEQYF. CDR3 nucleotides: TGCAGCGTGGGAGGATCCTACGAGCAGTACTTC.

The chain recombines TRBV4-3 with TRBJ2-1; no definite D call. The germline V gene has CDR1 LGHNA and CDR2 YSLEER. Trimming shortened V by 1 base and J by 0 bases, and 10 bases separated the two germline ends. The CDR3 extends over 16 amino acids. The CDR3 loop is CASSQVSMSSYNEQFF. The CDR3 DNA reads as TGCGCCAGCAGCCAAGTGTCTATGAGCTCCTACAATGAGCAGTTCTTC.

This sequence joins TRBV5-5 and TRBJ2-1; 7 bases are shared with TRBD1. J was trimmed by 8 bases and V by 5 bases; bases with no gene match: 4. The CDR3 runs to 12 residues. The V gene's germline CDR1 is SGHKS and CDR2 YYEKEE (reference sequence). Here the CDR3 DNA reads TGTGCCAGCAGAACGACAGGGTATGAGCAGTTCTTC. The encoded protein is CASRTTGYEQFF.

The chain carries TRBV30 and TRBJ2-7, with TRBD2 as a possible D gene (5 bases). Trimming removed 5 bases from V and 4 bases from J, with 9 bases in between. CDR3 length equals 11 residues. Looked up from germline, CDR1 is GTSNPN and CDR2 is SVGIG (reference sequence). The DNA of the CDR3 is TGTGCCTGGGCGGGCCTATACGAGCAGTACTTC. Translated, it gives CAWAGLYEQYF.

This clonotype showed up just a few times. The chain uses TRBV5-6 and TRBJ1-2, with TRBD1 identical over 7 bases. J lost 4 bases, V lost 4 bases, and 13 bases had no gene match. The V gene's germline CDR1 is SGHDT and CDR2 YYEEEE. The CDR3 length is 16 residues. DNA for the CDR3: TGTGCCAGCAGCGAAAACAACGACAGGGTAGTCTATGGCTACACCTTC. Translating it yields CASSENNDRVVYGYTF.

This chain uses TRBV3-1 with TRBJ2-4; no definite D call. The CDR3 loop spans 14 amino acids. The V gene lost 2 bases and the J gene lost 0 bases, with 5 bases spanning the gap. Germline CDR1 reads LGHDT; CDR2 reads YNNKEL (reference sequence). CDR3 in DNA: TGTGCCAGCAGCCAAAGTGTAGCCAAAAACATTCAGTACTTC. It specifies CASSQSVAKNIQYF.

A few counts support this clonotype. J is TRBJ2-2 and V is TRBV6-1, with D possibly TRBD2 on 5 matching bases. This CDR3 is built from 13 residues. Germline V gene sequence: CDR1 MNHNS, CDR2 SASEGT. Trimming took 8 bases from V and 7 from J, leaving 14 bases between them. CDR3 DNA sequence: TGTGCCAGCGGTAACGCGGCGGGCGGGGAGCTGTTTTTT. It translates to CASGNAAGGELFF.

There are many counts of this clonotype. The chain combines TRBV5-5 with TRBJ2-1; 15 bases align to TRBD2. V was pared by 3 bases and J by 4 bases, with 2 bases of the junction left unmatched. Per the germline V gene, CDR1 is SGHKS and CDR2 is YYEKEE (reference sequence). The CDR3 totals 16 residues. CDR3 DNA: TGTGCCAGCAGCTCCGGACTAGCGGGAGGGTACAATGAGCAGTTCTTC. This codes for CASSSGLAGGYNEQFF.

This chain uses TRBV7-9 with TRBJ2-3; D is ambiguous. The CDR3 contains 14 residues. Germline CDR1 reads SEHNR; CDR2 reads FQNEAQ (reference sequence). V shed 4 bases and J shed 2 bases, with 10 bases lying between them. CDR3 sequence (DNA): TGTGCCAGCAGCTCCCATCTCCACACAGATACGCAGTATTTT. It specifies CASSSHLHTDTQYF. The full variable domain, with the rest looked up from reference TRBV7-9 and TRBJ2-3, is DTGVSQNPRHKITKRGQNVTFRCDPISEHNRLYWYRQTLGQGPEFLTYFQNEAQLEKSRLLSDRFSAERPKGSFSTLEIQRTEQGDSAMYLCASSSHLHTDTQYFGPGTRLTVL.